The rows below give T cell receptor beta chains drawn from one sample of a study of blood T cell repertoires in COVID-19. Here immunoSEQ multiplex PCR was the method, and the copy in TCRdb shows in-frame clones only, minus some. Here the sample spans about 76,000 clones, approximately 88% being singletons. The sequenced sample consisted of peripheral blood. These receptors were collected from a man aged 45-65 years with active COVID-19. Each CDR3 is given with its conserved first and last residue. The order of the fields is clone size, J gene, D gene, V gene, CDR3 DNA, CDR3 protein. D genes are given only for firm matches. Size is omitted from some rows. Given values are once, few, many or a class for expanded clones.

. | TRBJ1-6 | TRBD1 | TRBV9 | TGTGCCAGCAGCGGCAGGACAGGCGGGTCACCCCTCCACTTT | CASSGRTGGSPLHF
. | TRBJ1-1 | TRBD1 | TRBV5-6 | TGTGCCAGCAGCTTAGGACAGGGTAGCACTGAAGCTTTCTTT | CASSLGQGSTEAFF
. | TRBJ2-5 | . | TRBV7-9 | TGTGCCAGCAGCTTAGTGTCCAGCCAAGAGACCCAGTACTTC | CASSLVSSQETQYF
. | TRBJ2-1 | . | TRBV19 | TGTGCCAGTAGTATAGGGGGAGCACTCTCCTACAATGAGCAGTTCTTC | CASSIGGALSYNEQFF
. | TRBJ2-5 | . | TRBV28 | TGTGCCAGCAGGCCACAGGGCAGGGAGACCCAGTACTTC | CASRPQGRETQYF
. | TRBJ2-2 | . | TRBV19 | TGTGCCAGTAGTATAGGTCATGGAAGCGGGTCCACCGGGGAGCTGTTTTTT | CASSIGHGSGSTGELFF
. | TRBJ2-5 | . | TRBV6-2/TRBV6-3 | TGTGCCAGCAGTTGGAGGAGGGCGGGTGAGACCCAGTACTTC | CASSWRRAGETQYF
. | TRBJ2-1 | . | TRBV5-1 | TGCGCCAGCAGCTTACAGGGATACAATGAGCAGTTCTTC | CASSLQGYNEQFF
. | TRBJ1-2 | . | TRBV11-2 | TGTGCCAGCAGCTTACAGGAGGACTATGGCTACACCTTC | CASSLQEDYGYTF
. | TRBJ2-3 | . | TRBV9 | TGTGCCAGCAGCCCTACAGGGCGAACTAGCACAGATACGCAGTATTTT | CASSPTGRTSTDTQYF
once | TRBJ2-5 | TRBD2 | TRBV5-1 | TGCGCCAGCAGCCCGGGACTAGCGGGTGGGGAGACCCAGTACTTC | CASSPGLAGGETQYF
. | TRBJ1-4 | . | TRBV6-6 | TGTGCCAGCAGTTACTCGGAAGGAGGTGAAAAACTGTTTTTT | CASSYSEGGEKLFF
. | TRBJ2-5 | TRBD1 | TRBV5-8 | TGTGCCAGCAGCCGGGGACAGGGGGCCCTTCAAGAGACCCAGTACTTC | CASSRGQGALQETQYF
. | TRBJ2-3 | . | TRBV11-3 | TGTGCCAGCAGCTCCACAGAAGAAGATACGCAGTATTTT | CASSSTEEDTQYF
. | TRBJ1-4 | . | TRBV28 | TGTGCCAGCAGTTTTAGTGGCAGGGCCGGTGAAAAACTGTTTTTT | CASSFSGRAGEKLFF
once | TRBJ2-1 | TRBD2 | TRBV7-9 | TGTGCCAGCAGCTTTGTTTCCGGACTAGCGGGAGTAGTTAATGAGCAGTTCTTC | CASSFVSGLAGVVNEQFF
. | TRBJ1-5 | . | TRBV28 | TGTGCCAGCAGTTCCGACAGGATCGGTAATCAGCCCCAGCATTTT | CASSSDRIGNQPQHF